This T cell receptor (beta chain) was captured by sequencing in a study of preoperative IRX-2 immunotherapy in early breast cancer. In this sample, this clone turned up once. Treatment of the sample: preoperative locoregional IRX-2 cytokine immunotherapy. Patients received preoperative, locoregional IRX-2 cytokine immunotherapy in a phase Ib study. Profiling relied on immunoSEQ multiplex PCR, and the TCRdb table lists in-frame clones only, not all of them. Of 32,000 or so clones listed, over 80% are singletons. The sequence was collected from a human donor with breast cancer. The material was lymph node tissue, obtained from a patient treated with IRX-2 immunotherapy.

CDR3 nucleotide sequence: TGTGCCAGGGACAGCTGCCTTCGAGAGACCCAGTACTTC. It is translated as CARDSCLRETQYF. This rearrangement joins TRBV6-8 to TRBJ2-5, with D possibly being TRBD1 (6 bases). With 9 bases removed from V and 4 bases from J, the gap between germline ends came to 15 bases. The CDR3 contains 13 residues. Germline V gives CDR1 MNHGY, CDR2 SAAAGT.